These 21 T cell receptor beta chains share one sample of origin, sequenced in a study of T cell responses to AZD1222 COVID-19 vaccine. Assay used: immunoSEQ multiplex PCR; TCRdb lists only in-frame clones, some missing. The table records some 130,000 clones, around 93% of them present only once. Here the sequenced sample was peripheral blood, taken 28 days after the second AZD1222 dose. The receptors come from an adult who received the AZD1222 COVID-19 vaccine.

This clone was seen once. The chain carries TRBV7-8 and TRBJ2-1; 9 nucleotides line up with TRBD1. CDR1 is SGHVS and CDR2 is FQNEAQ in the germline V gene. Germline trimming cut 4 bases from V and 3 bases from J; bases unmatched to any gene: 4. The CDR3 contains 15 residues. The CDR3 nucleotides are TGTGCCAGCAGCTCCGCGGGACAGGGCTACAATGAGCAGTTCTTC. Translating it yields CASSSAGQGYNEQFF. Looking up the rest from reference TRBV7-8 and TRBJ2-1 gives the full variable domain: GAGVSQSPRYKVAKRGQDVALRCDPISGHVSLFWYQQALGQGPEFLTYFQNEAQLDKSGLPSDRFFAERPEGSVSTLKIQRTQQEDSAVYLCASSSAGQGYNEQFFGPGTRLTVL.

The sample holds one count of this clone. The gene calls are TRBV28 and TRBJ1-5, with D maybe TRBD1 (6 bases). The CDR3 has 14 residues. The germline gives CDR1 MDHEN, CDR2 SYDVKM. Trimming removed 7 bases at V and 5 bases at J, with 15 bases between. The CDR3 protein is CASNSGQGDQPQHF. The CDR3 DNA follows: TGTGCCAGCAATTCGGGACAAGGCGATCAGCCCCAGCATTTT.

The V gene is TRBV28, the J gene TRBJ1-1; 7 bases align to TRBD1. The CDR3 has 15 amino acids. V was clipped by 7 bases and J by 3 bases; unmatched bases: 11. Germline V gene data show CDR1 as MDHEN and CDR2 as SYDVKM. The CDR3 here is CASTLTGPVDTEAFF. For the CDR3, the DNA is TGTGCCAGCACCTTGACAGGGCCGGTTGACACTGAAGCTTTCTTT. The variable domain in full, completed from reference TRBV28 and TRBJ1-1, reads DVKVTQSSRYLVKRTGEKVFLECVQDMDHENMFWYRQDPGLGLRLIYFSYDVKMKEKGDIPEGYSVSREKKERFSLILESASTNQTSMYLCASTLTGPVDTEAFFGQGTRLTVV.

The chain has TRBV19 and TRBJ2-2, with D hard to call. The V gene's germline CDR1 is LNHDA and CDR2 SQIVND (reference sequence). The CDR3 totals 14 residues. V lost 6 bases to trimming and J lost 2 bases, with 10 bases between them. CDR3 amino acids: CASRFSLNTGELFF. CDR3 coding DNA: TGTGCCAGTAGGTTCAGTTTAAACACCGGGGAGCTGTTTTTT. The entire variable domain, with the rest obtained from reference TRBV19 and TRBJ2-2, is as follows: DGGITQSPKYLFRKEGQNVTLSCEQNLNHDAMYWYRQDPGQGLRLIYYSQIVNDFQKGDIAEGYSVSREKKESFPLTVTSAQKNPTAFYLCASRFSLNTGELFFGEGSRLTVL.

The chain couples TRBV13 to TRBJ2-1; D uncertain. The germline V and J ends were trimmed by 5 bases and 0 bases, with 5 bases remaining between them. Germline CDR1 reads PRHDT; CDR2 reads FYEKMQ (reference sequence). This CDR3 has 13 residues. In DNA, the CDR3 is TGTGCCAGCAGCAGCAGCTCCTACAATGAGCAGTTCTTC. This codes for CASSSSSYNEQFF.

This clone was counted once. The chain has TRBV29-1 and TRBJ2-7, with D hard to call. CDR1 SQVTM and CDR2 ANQGSEA come from the germline V gene. The CDR3 totals 17 residues. The V end was cut by 1 base, the J end by 2 bases, with 21 bases between. The CDR3 coding sequence is TGCAGCGTTGAAGTAAAGTCTGGGATGGAACCCCCCTACGAGCAGTACTTC. Residues: CSVEVKSGMEPPYEQYF.

This clone has just a few counts. This rearrangement joins TRBV7-8 to TRBJ1-1; the D gene is possibly TRBD1 (6 bases). Germline lookup yields CDR1 SGHVS and CDR2 FQNEAQ. Trimming shortened V by 5 bases and J by 3 bases, and 16 bases separated the two germline ends. The CDR3 spans 15 residues. CDR3 in DNA: TGTGCCAGCAGCAAACAGGGATTGGGCTACACTGAAGCTTTCTTT. Protein sequence: CASSKQGLGYTEAFF.

J is TRBJ1-4 and V is TRBV18, with D tentatively TRBD1 (6 bases). CDR1 is KGHSH and CDR2 is LQKENI in the germline V gene. The ends were cut back, 2 bases at V and 2 bases at J, with 12 bases in the middle. This CDR3 is built from 16 residues. The CDR3 nucleotides read TGTGCCAGCTCACCAAGGGCAGGGGCCACTAATGAAAAACTGTTTTTT. It encodes CASSPRAGATNEKLFF.

For this clone: The sample contains more than one DNA sequence encoding this CDR3. The J gene is TRBJ1-1, the V gene TRBV7-9; no clear D. Germline loops: CDR1 SEHNR, CDR2 FQNEAQ (reference sequence). The CDR3 consists of 11 residues. Trimming cost V 1 base and J 8 bases, with 5 bases left between them. This chain's CDR3 is CASSLEREAFF. The CDR3 DNA follows: TGTGCCAGCAGCTTAGAACGGGAAGCTTTCTTT.

The chain combines TRBV10-1 with TRBJ1-1, with D perhaps TRBD1 (5 bases). CDR3 length: 12 amino acids. The ends were cut back, 8 bases at V and 7 bases at J, with 14 bases in the middle. Germline CDR1 and CDR2: WNHNN and SYGVQD (reference sequence). The DNA of the CDR3 is TGCGCCAGCGAGGGGATGCCGGGTGAAGCTTTCTTT. This gives the protein CASEGMPGEAFF.

This clone was recorded only once. The chain uses TRBV11-2 and TRBJ1-3; a weak D match, TRBD1 (5 bases). CDR3 size: 14 residues. V dropped 5 bases and J dropped 2 bases, with 10 bases sitting between them. The germline V gene encodes CDR1 SGHAT and CDR2 FQNNGV. CDR3 DNA: TGTGCCAGCAGCCCCTTAGGGGCTGGAAACACCATATATTTT. Translated: CASSPLGAGNTIYF.

The chain links TRBV10-3 to TRBJ1-1; no clear D gene. The CDR3 is made up of 14 amino acids. V lost 5 bases and J 5 bases, leaving 15 bases between the germline ends. Looked up from germline, CDR1 is ENHRY and CDR2 is SYGVKD. The CDR3 bases are TGTGCCATCAGTCCGGAGGGCCCGGAGACTGAAGCTTTCTTT. Its translation: CAISPEGPETEAFF.

This CDR3 reads CASSPRGQGANTEAFF. The CDR3, as DNA: TGTGCCAGCAGCCCCCGCGGACAGGGGGCGAACACTGAAGCTTTCTTT. The chain has TRBV3-1 (or the pseudogene TRBV3-2) and TRBJ1-1, with TRBD1 matching over 11 bases. This CDR3 contains 16 residues. Trimming removed 4 bases from V and 1 base from J; junction bases left unmatched: 5. CDR1 LGHDT and CDR2 YNNKEL come from the germline V gene (reference sequence).

This rearrangement joins TRBV6-5 to TRBJ1-1; 7 bases map to TRBD1. The CDR3 is made up of 15 amino acids. Trimming took 0 bases from V and 4 from J; bases not matched to a gene: 5. Germline V gives CDR1 MNHEY, CDR2 SVGAGI. The CDR3 loop reads CASSYSNRGVTEAFF. The CDR3 DNA is TGTGCCAGCAGTTACTCGAACAGGGGTGTCACTGAAGCTTTCTTT.

This chain connects TRBV2 to TRBJ2-2; no clear D. The germline V and J ends were trimmed by 5 bases and 10 bases, with 11 bases remaining between them. Germline CDR1 SNHLY, CDR2 FYNNEI. The CDR3 is made up of 12 amino acids. DNA for the CDR3: TGTGCCAGCAGTCCCTCCCTACAGGAGCTGTTTTTT. Its translation is CASSPSLQELFF.

The V call is TRBV12-3 or TRBV12-4, the J call TRBJ2-7; a possible D gene is TRBD2 (6 bases). With 6 bases removed from V and 6 bases from J, the gap between germline ends came to 15 bases. CDR3 length: 13 amino acids. Here the CDR3 reads CASSPKTRGEQYF. The CDR3 DNA reads as TGTGCCAGCAGCCCTAAGACGCGGGGCGAGCAGTACTTC.

This clone was seen a few times. This chain links TRBV29-1 with TRBJ1-1, with D unresolved. Between the trimmed V and J ends, which lost 5 bases and 3 bases, there was a span of 10 bases. The CDR3 totals 12 residues. Germline loops: CDR1 SQVTM, CDR2 ANQGSEA. The CDR3 DNA sequence: TGCAGCGTTCGACGGGATCACACTGAAGCTTTCTTT. As protein: CSVRRDHTEAFF.

The V and J genes are TRBV5-1 and TRBJ2-1; D is possibly TRBD2 (5 bases). Trimming stripped 2 bases from V and 10 bases from J, with 16 bases between. Germline CDR1 reads SGHRS; CDR2 reads YFSETQ. The CDR3 length is 14 residues. CDR3 sequence reads: CASSFSVPRTEQFF. Written as DNA, the CDR3 is TGCGCCAGCAGCTTTAGCGTCCCAAGGACGGAGCAGTTCTTC. The full variable domain, completed using reference TRBV5-1 and TRBJ2-1, is KAGVTQTPRYLIKTRGQQVTLSCSPISGHRSVSWYQQTPGQGLQFLFEYFSETQRNKGNFPGRFSGRQFSNSRSEMNVSTLELGDSALYLCASSFSVPRTEQFFGPGTRLTVL.

The chain links TRBV5-1 to TRBJ2-1; D not certain. The CDR3 has 15 residues. Trimming took 0 bases from V and 0 from J, leaving 7 bases between them. Germline V CDR1 and CDR2: SGHRS, YFSETQ. Here the CDR3 reads CASSLDGSSYNEQFF. DNA for the CDR3: TGCGCCAGCAGCTTGGACGGTAGCTCCTACAATGAGCAGTTCTTC. The whole variable domain, remainder taken from reference TRBV5-1 and TRBJ2-1, is KAGVTQTPRYLIKTRGQQVTLSCSPISGHRSVSWYQQTPGQGLQFLFEYFSETQRNKGNFPGRFSGRQFSNSRSEMNVSTLELGDSALYLCASSLDGSSYNEQFFGPGTRLTVL.

This sequence joins TRBV6-1 and TRBJ1-5, with TRBD1 matching 12 bases. The junction had 18 bases not matched to a gene; V was cut back by 2 bases and J by 4 bases. The CDR3 has 21 amino acids. CDR1 and CDR2 from the germline V gene are MNHNS and SASEGT. Here the CDR3 reads CASSENVGLVGTGGWNQPQHF. In DNA, the CDR3 is TGTGCCAGCAGTGAAAATGTCGGGCTAGTCGGGACAGGGGGCTGGAATCAGCCCCAGCATTTT.

The V and J genes are TRBV20-1 and TRBJ2-7; D remains unclear. In germline, CDR1 is DFQATT, CDR2 SNEGSKA (reference sequence). V lost 6 bases, J lost 2 bases, and 8 bases lay in between. This CDR3 region has 11 residues. CDR3 in DNA: TGCAGTGCAGGTCCGACCTACGAGCAGTACTTC. It specifies CSAGPTYEQYF.